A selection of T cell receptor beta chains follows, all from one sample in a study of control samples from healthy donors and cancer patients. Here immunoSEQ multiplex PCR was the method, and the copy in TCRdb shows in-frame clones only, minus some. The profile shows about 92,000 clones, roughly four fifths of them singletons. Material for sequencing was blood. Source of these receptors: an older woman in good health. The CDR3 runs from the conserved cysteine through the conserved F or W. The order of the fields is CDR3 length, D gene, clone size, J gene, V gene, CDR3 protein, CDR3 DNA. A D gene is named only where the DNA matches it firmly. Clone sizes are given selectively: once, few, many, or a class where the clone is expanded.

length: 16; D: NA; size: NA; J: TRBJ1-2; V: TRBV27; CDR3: CASSPSSTASMFGYTF; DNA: TGTGCCAGCAGTCCCTCTTCGACGGCCTCTATGTTTGGCTACACCTTC
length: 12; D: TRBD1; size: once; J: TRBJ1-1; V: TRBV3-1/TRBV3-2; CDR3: CASRRGGTEAFF; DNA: TGTGCCAGCCGCAGGGGGGGAACTGAAGCTTTCTTT
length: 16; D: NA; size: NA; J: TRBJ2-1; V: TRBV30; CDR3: CAWTERGQRSYNEQFF; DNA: TGTGCCTGGACCGAGAGAGGGCAGCGCTCCTACAATGAGCAGTTCTTC
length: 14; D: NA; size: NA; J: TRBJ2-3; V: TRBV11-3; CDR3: CASSLSLAKDTQYF; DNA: TGTGCCAGCAGCTTGAGTCTAGCGAAAGATACGCAGTATTTT
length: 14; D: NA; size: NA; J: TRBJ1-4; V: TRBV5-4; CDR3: CASSEQGSGEKLFF; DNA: TGTGCCAGCAGCGAACAGGGCTCGGGAGAAAAACTGTTTTTT
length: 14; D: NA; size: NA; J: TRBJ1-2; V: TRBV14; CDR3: CASSQDPGYYGYTF; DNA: TGTGCCAGCAGCCAAGACCCAGGGTACTATGGCTACACCTTC
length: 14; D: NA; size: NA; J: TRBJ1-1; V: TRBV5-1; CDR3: CASSLAGLSTEAFF; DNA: TGCGCCAGCAGCTTGGCAGGGCTCAGCACTGAAGCTTTCTTT
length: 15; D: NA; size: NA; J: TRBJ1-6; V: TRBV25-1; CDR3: CASSELAATNSPLHF; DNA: TGTGCCAGCAGTGAATTGGCAGCGACTAATTCACCCCTCCACTTT
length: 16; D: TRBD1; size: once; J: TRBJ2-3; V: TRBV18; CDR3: CASSPRDRGRTDTQYF; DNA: TGTGCCAGCTCACCCCGGGACAGAGGACGCACAGATACGCAGTATTTT
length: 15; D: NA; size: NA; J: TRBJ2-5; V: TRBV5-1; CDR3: CASSLTGDRMETQYF; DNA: TGCGCCAGCAGCTTGACCGGGGACCGGATGGAGACCCAGTACTTC
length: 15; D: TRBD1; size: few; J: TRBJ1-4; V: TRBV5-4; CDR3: CASSENRGLNEKLFF; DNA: TGTGCCAGCAGCGAAAACAGGGGGCTTAATGAAAAACTGTTTTTT